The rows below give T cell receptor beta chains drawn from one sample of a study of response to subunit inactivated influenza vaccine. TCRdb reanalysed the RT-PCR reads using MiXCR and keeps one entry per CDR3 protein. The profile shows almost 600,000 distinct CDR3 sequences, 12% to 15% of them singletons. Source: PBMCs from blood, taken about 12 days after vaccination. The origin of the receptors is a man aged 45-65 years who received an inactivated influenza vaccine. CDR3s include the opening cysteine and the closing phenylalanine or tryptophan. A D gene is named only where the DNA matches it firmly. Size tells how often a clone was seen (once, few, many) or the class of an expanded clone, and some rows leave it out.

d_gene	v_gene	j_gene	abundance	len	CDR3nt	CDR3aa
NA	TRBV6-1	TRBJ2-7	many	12	TGTGCCAGCAGTGGGGACAACTACGAGCAGTACTTC	CASSGDNYEQYF
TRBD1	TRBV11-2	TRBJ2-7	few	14	TGTGCCAGCAGCTTCAACAGGGGACCCTACGAGCAGTACTTC	CASSFNRGPYEQYF
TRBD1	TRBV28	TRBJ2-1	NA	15	TGTGCCAGCAAAAACGCAGGGGGCTCCTACAATGAGCAGTTCTTC	CASKNAGGSYNEQFF
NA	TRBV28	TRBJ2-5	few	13	TGTGCCAGCAGTTCTGACACCGAAGAGACCCAGTACTTC	CASSSDTEETQYF
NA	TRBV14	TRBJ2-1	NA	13	TGTGCCAGCAGCCAAGAGTGGTACAATGAGCAGTTCTTC	CASSQEWYNEQFF
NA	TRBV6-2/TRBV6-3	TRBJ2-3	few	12	TGTGCCAGCAGTTCAACCATAGATACGCAGTATTTT	CASSSTIDTQYF
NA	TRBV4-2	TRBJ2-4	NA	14	TGTGCCAGCAGCCAAACCAGGGGGGAGAACATTCAGTACTTC	CASSQTRGENIQYF
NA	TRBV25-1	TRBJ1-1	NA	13	TGTGCCAGCAGTGGCCACGGCCTCGCTGAAGCTTTCTTT	CASSGHGLAEAFF
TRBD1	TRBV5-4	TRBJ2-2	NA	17	TGTGCCAGCAGCTTGGGTGCCCGGACAGGGTACACCGGGGAGCTGTTTTTT	CASSLGARTGYTGELFF
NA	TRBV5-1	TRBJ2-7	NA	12	TGCGCCAGCAGGGCCGTGGGGTACGAGCAGTACTTC	CASRAVGYEQYF
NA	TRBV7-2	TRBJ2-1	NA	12	TGTGCCAGCAGCTTGTGGACTAATGAGCAGTTCTTC	CASSLWTNEQFF
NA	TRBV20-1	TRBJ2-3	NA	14	TGCAGTGCTAGAGTTGGCAGCGGCGCAGATACGCAGTATTTT	CSARVGSGADTQYF
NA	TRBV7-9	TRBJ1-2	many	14	TGTGCCAGCAGCCCCCTGGCAGGAAGCTATGGCTACACCTTC	CASSPLAGSYGYTF
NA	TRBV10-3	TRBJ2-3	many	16	TGTGCCATCAGTGAATTATCCGGGAGTTGGACAGATACGCAGTATTTT	CAISELSGSWTDTQYF
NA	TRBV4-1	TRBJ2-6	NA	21	TGCGCCAGCAGCCAAGATACTTCGCGCACAGGGTCGAGCTCTGGGGCCAACGTCCTGACTTTC	CASSQDTSRTGSSSGANVLTF
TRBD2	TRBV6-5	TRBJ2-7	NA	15	TGTGCCAGCAGTTACGGCGGGAGGGAAGGAGACGAGCAGTACTTC	CASSYGGREGDEQYF
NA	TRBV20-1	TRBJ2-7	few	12	TGCAGTGCCGGGACTCTGTACTACGAGCAGTACTTC	CSAGTLYYEQYF
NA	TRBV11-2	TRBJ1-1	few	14	TGTGCCAGCAGCTTAGATGGGGCAGTCACTGAAGCTTTCTTT	CASSLDGAVTEAFF
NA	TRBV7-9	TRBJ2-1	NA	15	TGTGCCAGCAGCAAAAGTTCGGGAAGGTACAATGAGCAGTTCTTC	CASSKSSGRYNEQFF
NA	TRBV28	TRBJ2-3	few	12	TGTGCCACCCACCAAGAGCCAGATACGCAGTATTTT	CATHQEPDTQYF
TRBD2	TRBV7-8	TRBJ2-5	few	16	TGTGCCAGCAGCTTAGGTAGCGGGAGCAGTGTAGAGACCCAGTACTTC	CASSLGSGSSVETQYF
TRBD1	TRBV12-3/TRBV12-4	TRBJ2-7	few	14	TGTGCCAGCACCCTAGGGACAGGGGGCGGTAAGCAGTACTTC	CASTLGTGGGKQYF
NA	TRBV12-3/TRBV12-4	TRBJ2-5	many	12	TGTGCCAGCAGTTCAGGGAAAGAGACCCAGTACTTC	CASSSGKETQYF
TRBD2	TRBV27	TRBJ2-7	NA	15	TGTGCCAGCAGTTTGGGACTAGCGGGGACTAACGAGCAGTACTTC	CASSLGLAGTNEQYF